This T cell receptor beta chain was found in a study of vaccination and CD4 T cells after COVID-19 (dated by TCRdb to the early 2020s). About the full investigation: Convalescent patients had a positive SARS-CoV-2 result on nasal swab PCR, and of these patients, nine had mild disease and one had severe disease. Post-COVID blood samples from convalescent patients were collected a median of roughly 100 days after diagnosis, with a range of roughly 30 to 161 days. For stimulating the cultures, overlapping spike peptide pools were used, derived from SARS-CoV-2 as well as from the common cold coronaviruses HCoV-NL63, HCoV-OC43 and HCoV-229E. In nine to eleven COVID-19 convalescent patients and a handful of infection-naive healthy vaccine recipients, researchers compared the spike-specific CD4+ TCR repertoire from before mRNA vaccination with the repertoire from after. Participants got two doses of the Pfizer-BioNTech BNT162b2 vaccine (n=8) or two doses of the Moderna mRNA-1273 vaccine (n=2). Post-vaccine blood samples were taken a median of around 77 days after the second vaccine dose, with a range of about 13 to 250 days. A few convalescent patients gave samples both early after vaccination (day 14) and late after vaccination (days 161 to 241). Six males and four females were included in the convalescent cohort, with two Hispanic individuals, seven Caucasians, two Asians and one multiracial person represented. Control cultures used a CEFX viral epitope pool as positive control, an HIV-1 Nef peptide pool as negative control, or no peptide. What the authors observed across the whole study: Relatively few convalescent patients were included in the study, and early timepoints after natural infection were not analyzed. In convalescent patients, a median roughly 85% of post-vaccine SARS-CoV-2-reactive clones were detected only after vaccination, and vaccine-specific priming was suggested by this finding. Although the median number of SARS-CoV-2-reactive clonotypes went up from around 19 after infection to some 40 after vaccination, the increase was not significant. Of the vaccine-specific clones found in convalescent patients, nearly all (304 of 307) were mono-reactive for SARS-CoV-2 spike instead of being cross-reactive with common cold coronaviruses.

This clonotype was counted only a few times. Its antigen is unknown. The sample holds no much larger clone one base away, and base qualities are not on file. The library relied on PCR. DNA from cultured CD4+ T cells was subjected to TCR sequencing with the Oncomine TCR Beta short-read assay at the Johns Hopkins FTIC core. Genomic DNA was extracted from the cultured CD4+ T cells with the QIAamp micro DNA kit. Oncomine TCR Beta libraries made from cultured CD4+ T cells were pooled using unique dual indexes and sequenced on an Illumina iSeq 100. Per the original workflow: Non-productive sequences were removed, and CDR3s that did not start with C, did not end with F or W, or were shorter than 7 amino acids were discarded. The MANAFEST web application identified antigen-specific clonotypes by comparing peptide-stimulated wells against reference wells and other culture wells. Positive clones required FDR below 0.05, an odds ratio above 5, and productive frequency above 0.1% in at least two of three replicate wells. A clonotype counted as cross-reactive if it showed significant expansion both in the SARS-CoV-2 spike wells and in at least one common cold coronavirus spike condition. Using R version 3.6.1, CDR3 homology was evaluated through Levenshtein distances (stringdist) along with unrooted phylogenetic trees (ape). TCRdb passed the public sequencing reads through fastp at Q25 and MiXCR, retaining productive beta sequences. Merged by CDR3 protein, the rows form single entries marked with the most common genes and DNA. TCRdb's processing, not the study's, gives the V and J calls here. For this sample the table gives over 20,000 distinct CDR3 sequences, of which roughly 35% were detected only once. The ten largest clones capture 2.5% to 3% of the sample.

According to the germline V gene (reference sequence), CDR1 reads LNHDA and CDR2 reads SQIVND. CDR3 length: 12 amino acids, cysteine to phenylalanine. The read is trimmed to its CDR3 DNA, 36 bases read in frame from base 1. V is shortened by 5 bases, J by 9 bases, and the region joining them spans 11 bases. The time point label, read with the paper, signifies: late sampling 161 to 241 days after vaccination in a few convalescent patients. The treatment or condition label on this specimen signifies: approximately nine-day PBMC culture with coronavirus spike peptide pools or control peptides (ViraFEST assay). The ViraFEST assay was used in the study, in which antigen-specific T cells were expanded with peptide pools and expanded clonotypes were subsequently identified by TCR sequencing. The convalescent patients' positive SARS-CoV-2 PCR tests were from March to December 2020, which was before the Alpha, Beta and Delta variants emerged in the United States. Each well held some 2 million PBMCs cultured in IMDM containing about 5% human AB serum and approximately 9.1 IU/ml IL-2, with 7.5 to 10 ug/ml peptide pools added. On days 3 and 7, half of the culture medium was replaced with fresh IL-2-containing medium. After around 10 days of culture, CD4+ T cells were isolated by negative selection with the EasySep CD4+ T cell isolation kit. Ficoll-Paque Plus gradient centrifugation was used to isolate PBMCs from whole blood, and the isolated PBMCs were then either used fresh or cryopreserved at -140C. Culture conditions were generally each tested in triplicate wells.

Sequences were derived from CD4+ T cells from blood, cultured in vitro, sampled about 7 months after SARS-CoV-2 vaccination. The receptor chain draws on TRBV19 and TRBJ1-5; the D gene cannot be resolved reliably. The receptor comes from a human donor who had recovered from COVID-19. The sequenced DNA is TGTGCCAGTAGTGTCTCTCCAGGGCCCCAGCATTTT. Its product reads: CASSVSPGPQHF.